A single sample gave rise to the 4 T cell receptor beta chains below, sequenced in a study of blood T cell repertoires in COVID-19. Clones were read by immunoSEQ multiplex PCR, and TCRdb kept only the in-frame ones, dropping some. The data show about 68,000 clones, 80% to 90% seen once. Sequencing was carried out using peripheral blood. The receptors originated from a middle-aged man with acute or convalescent COVID-19.

This clone has a single count. J is TRBJ2-5 and V is TRBV10-3, with 9 positions matching TRBD2. CDR1 is ENHRY and CDR2 is SYGVKD in the germline V gene. V shed 4 bases, J shed 4 bases, and the junction held 4 bases outside the gene matches. This CDR3 contains 14 residues. CDR3 region: CAISASAGGETQYF. CDR3 nucleotide sequence: TGTGCCATCAGTGCGTCAGCGGGAGGAGAGACCCAGTACTTC.

The chain couples TRBV5-1 to TRBJ2-7; weak D call: TRBD2 (5 bases). Germline V CDR1 and CDR2: SGHRS, YFSETQ. Trimming removed 4 bases at V and 3 bases at J, with 11 bases between. The CDR3 length is 13 residues. CDR3 DNA sequence: TGCGCCAGCAGCCCGGACGGGGACTACGAGCAGTACTTC. The encoded protein is CASSPDGDYEQYF.

The chain combines TRBV10-3 with TRBJ1-6; 8 bases agree with TRBD1. J was trimmed by 9 bases and V by 4 bases; bases with no gene match: 11. Germline-derived CDR1 and CDR2 are ENHRY and SYGVKD. CDR3 length: 16 residues. The CDR3 DNA sequence: TGTGCCATCAGTGCGGTGGAGATTGGACAGGGTTCACCCCTCCACTTT. Translated, it gives CAISAVEIGQGSPLHF.

The V call is TRBV2, the J call TRBJ2-5; TRBD1 might be the D (6 bases). The germline gives CDR1 SNHLY, CDR2 FYNNEI. The CDR3 has 15 amino acids. The V end was cut by 5 bases, the J end by 1 base, with 14 bases between. CDR3 nucleotide sequence: TGTGCCAGCAGTCCAAGGACAGCTCGCCAAGAGACCCAGTACTTC. Protein: CASSPRTARQETQYF. Variable domain in full (rest from reference TRBV2 and TRBJ2-5): EPEVTQTPSHQVTQMGQEVILRCVPISNHLYFYWYRQILGQKVEFLVSFYNNEISEKSEIFDDQFSVERPDGSNFTLKIRSTKLEDSAMYFCASSPRTARQETQYFGPGTRLLVL.